This record looks at one T cell receptor (beta chain) sequence and its context. As yet, its antigen is unknown. Sample time point: persistent/refractory GD, antithyroid drugs over 5 years with positive TRAb. The TCR library was made from RNA that had been extracted from PBMCs in TRIzol. The sample comes from a study of regulatory T cells in long-lasting Graves disease. For the study at large: The criterion for persistent Graves' disease was over 5 years of antithyroid drugs with positive TSH receptor antibodies. Findings and limits, study-wide: TCR diversity was lower in persistent Graves' patients than in newly diagnosed ones. Persistent disease preferred TRBV28, TRBJ1-2 and TRBJ2-5; new disease, TRBV20-1 and TRBJ2-1. New patients shared fewer public clonotypes (approximately 1,000) than persistent patients did (2,741).

Libraries of TCR beta came from iRepertoire HTBI primers plus Arm-PCR of CDR3 regions. In TCRdb, the multiplex PCR reads were re-called with MiXCR into one record per CDR3 protein. This sample carries 450,000 or so distinct CDR3 sequences, 20% of them seen once, and the ten largest clones take 7.8%. The V segment lost 10 bases and the J segment 2 bases; nucleotides outside the gene matches: 10. The germline CDR1 and CDR2 sequences are ENHRY and SYGVKD. CDR3 length: 15 residues. Specimen: peripheral blood mononuclear cells (PBMCs), collected when the disease was refractory, from a patient treated with antithyroid drugs. The sequence derives from a female donor with Graves disease. The V call is TRBV10-3, the J call TRBJ2-3; 9 positions match TRBD2. Written as DNA, the CDR3 is TGTGCCACCGTGATGGCTAGCGGGAACACAGATACGCAGTATTTT. It encodes CATVMASGNTDTQYF.